This T cell receptor beta chain was found in a study of blood T cell repertoires in COVID-19. About the research overall: Acute and convalescent COVID-19 specimens originated in the United States, Italy and Spain. Nucleic acid was either cDNA or gDNA, and it came from T cells, B-cell-depleted T cells, or PBMCs.

Germline V CDR1 and CDR2: SGHNT, YENEEA. The CDR3 extends over 17 amino acids. Losses at the gene ends were 1 base for V and 1 base for J; bases not matched to a gene: 4. Authors' processing steps: Amplification with reference gene primers provided the estimates of nucleated cell counts. TCRdb's table, derived via immunoSEQ multiplex PCR, lists solely in-frame clones and lacks some. From that table come the V and J calls and clone size; the DNA was used to work out D and trimming. This table holds almost 100,000 clones, around nine tenths found once. This rearrangement joins TRBV11-3 to TRBJ2-1, with 10 nucleotides matching TRBD2. The sequenced sample was peripheral blood. This clonotype was obtained from a man in his fifties with acute or convalescent COVID-19. CDR3 nucleotide sequence: TGTGCCAGCAGCTTAGGGGGGACTAGCGATTCCTACAATGAGCAGTTCTTC. Protein: CASSLGGTSDSYNEQFF.